These 26 T cell receptor beta chains originate from one sample sequenced in a study of blood T cell repertoires in COVID-19 (dated by TCRdb to the early 2020s). Libraries were constructed by the immunoSEQ multiplex PCR assay. The immuneACCESS repertoire file appears here via TCRdb, limited to in-frame rearrangements. These files lack a portion of the clones; in checked studies, under half of the deficit traces to unresolved V genes, and the cause of the others is not known. The sample table contains fewer than 350,000 clones; only one count was recorded for 85% of them. Under 2% of the sample rests with the top ten. What was sequenced was PBMCs or T cells enriched from blood (not recorded which). These receptors were taken from a woman aged 25 to 39 who had been exposed to COVID-19.

The chain has TRBV19 and TRBJ1-2; D possibly corresponds to TRBD1 (6 bases). There are 13 residues in the CDR3. The germline V gene encodes CDR1 LNHDA and CDR2 SQIVND (reference sequence). V was trimmed by 10 bases and J by 4 bases, leaving 16 bases between them. The CDR3 here is CATRTTGSYGYTF. The CDR3 DNA reads TGTGCCACCCGAACCACAGGGAGCTATGGCTACACCTTC.

V usage is TRBV6-6 and J usage is TRBJ2-3, with TRBD2 matching 10 bases. V trimming: 7 bases; J trimming: 4 bases; junction bases outside the gene matches: 5. CDR1 and CDR2 from the germline V gene are MNHNY and SVGAGI (reference sequence). The CDR3 contains 14 residues. The CDR3 nucleotides read TGTGCCAGCATGGAAGCGGGGGGGGCAGATACGCAGTATTTT. Translation: CASMEAGGADTQYF.

This clone was seen a single time. The chain combines TRBV6-6 with TRBJ1-5; 7 bases fit TRBD1. J was trimmed by 5 bases and V by 6 bases; bases with no gene match: 10. Germline CDR1 MNHNY, CDR2 SVGAGI (reference sequence). The CDR3 spans 15 residues. The CDR3 sequence: CASRIDREAHQPQHF. CDR3 DNA: TGTGCCAGCAGAATAGACAGGGAGGCCCATCAGCCCCAGCATTTT.

The chain joins TRBV4-2 to TRBJ2-7, with 7 positions matching TRBD2. This CDR3 contains 16 residues. The V gene's germline CDR1 is LGHNA and CDR2 YNFKEQ. V lost 0 bases, J lost 4 bases, and 9 bases stayed unmatched. This CDR3 is CASSQEMLAVRYEQYF. The DNA of the CDR3 is TGTGCCAGCAGCCAAGAGATGCTAGCGGTGAGGTACGAGCAGTACTTC.

In its sample, this clone was seen once. This chain uses TRBV19 with TRBJ1-2; D might be TRBD1 (5 bases). The CDR3 extends over 13 amino acids. V was pared by 7 bases and J by 6 bases, with 15 bases between. Germline loops: CDR1 LNHDA, CDR2 SQIVND (reference sequence). Here the CDR3 reads CASNEGGTHGYTF. The CDR3, as DNA: TGTGCCAGTAATGAGGGAGGGACCCATGGCTACACCTTC.

The chain couples TRBV24-1 to TRBJ1-2, with D possibly TRBD1 on 6 matching bases. CDR1 is KGHDR and CDR2 is SFDVKD in the germline V gene. V dropped 4 bases and J dropped 7 bases, with 24 bases sitting between them. The CDR3 is made up of 17 amino acids. In nucleotides, the CDR3 is TGTGCCACCAGTGAGTCCCGGGACACCGTCTGGGATGGTGGCTACACCTTC. Protein sequence: CATSESRDTVWDGGYTF.

The genes are TRBV19 and TRBJ1-2; no clear D gene. V shed 3 bases and J shed 2 bases, with 4 bases lying between them. The CDR3 runs to 12 residues. Germline V CDR1 and CDR2: LNHDA, SQIVND (reference sequence). This CDR3 reads CASSILNYGYTF. The CDR3 region has the DNA TGTGCCAGTAGTATTCTAAACTATGGCTACACCTTC.

This chain connects TRBV9 to TRBJ2-5; TRBD2 matches at 7 bases. This CDR3 is built from 15 residues. The germline gives CDR1 SGDLS, CDR2 YYNGEE. The J segment lost 1 base and the V segment lost 1 base, leaving 4 bases of the junction unmatched. CDR3: CASSVISGVQETQYF. CDR3 nucleotides: TGTGCCAGCAGCGTAATAAGCGGGGTCCAAGAGACCCAGTACTTC.

V usage is TRBV28 and J usage is TRBJ1-2, with 11 bases matching TRBD1. Germline V gives CDR1 MDHEN, CDR2 SYDVKM. The V segment lost 4 bases and the J segment 7 bases; nucleotides outside the gene matches: 14. This CDR3 contains 17 residues. Here the CDR3 DNA reads TGTGCCAGCAGTTCGTCCGGGACAGGGGGATTCCCTGGTGGCTACACCTTC. It specifies CASSSSGTGGFPGGYTF.

The rearrangement joins TRBV18 to TRBJ1-6; 9 positions match TRBD1. The trim removed 5 bases at V and 8 bases at J, leaving 7 bases unmatched. Germline CDR1 and CDR2: KGHSH and LQKENI. The CDR3 consists of 15 residues. The CDR3 sequence is CASSSRTGGDSPLHF. Written as DNA, the CDR3 is TGTGCCAGCTCATCCAGAACAGGGGGCGATTCACCCCTCCACTTT.

This chain joins TRBV28 and TRBJ1-2, with 9 nucleotides matching TRBD1. The germline gives CDR1 MDHEN, CDR2 SYDVKM. CDR3 length: 16 residues. V lost 4 bases and J lost 1; bases outside the gene matches: 7. CDR3 sequence reads: CASSSGQGPINYGYTF. The CDR3 coding sequence is TGTGCCAGCAGTTCGGGACAGGGCCCAATTAACTATGGCTACACCTTC.

This clone showed up just a few times. The same CDR3 can be traced to other DNA sequences in this sample. The CDR3 loop is CAWSVRGNQPQHF. The CDR3 bases are TGTGCCTGGAGTGTACGGGGAAATCAGCCCCAGCATTTT. This chain joins TRBV30 and TRBJ1-5; D remains ambiguous. With 0 bases removed from V and 4 bases from J, the gap between germline ends came to 7 bases. The CDR3 runs to 13 residues. Germline assignment: CDR1 GTSNPN and CDR2 SVGIG (reference sequence).

CDR3 in amino acids: CASSLGMGGGARNQPQHF. CDR3 coding DNA: TGTGCCAGCAGCTTAGGGATGGGTGGGGGCGCCAGGAATCAGCCCCAGCATTTT. The chain couples TRBV7-2 to TRBJ1-5, with a possible D match to TRBD1 (6 bases). Germline CDR1 and CDR2: SGHTA and FQGNSA. V was clipped by 1 base and J by 4 bases, with 20 bases between them. There are 18 residues in the CDR3. The full variable domain, its missing parts supplied by reference TRBV7-2 and TRBJ1-5, is GAGVSQSPSNKVTEKGKDVELRCDPISGHTALYWYRQSLGQGLEFLIYFQGNSAPDKSGLPSDRFSAERTGGSVSTLTIQRTQQEDSAVYLCASSLGMGGGARNQPQHFGDGTRLSIL.

V and J are TRBV6-2 or TRBV6-3 and TRBJ2-1; 12 bases are a match to TRBD2. With 2 bases clipped from V and 8 bases from J, the junction kept 7 bases outside the gene matches. This CDR3 has 16 residues. Germline assignment: CDR1 MNHEY and CDR2 SVGEGT. The chain's CDR3 is CASSYPLAGGPHEQFF. The CDR3 DNA sequence: TGTGCCAGCAGTTACCCCCTAGCGGGGGGGCCCCATGAGCAGTTCTTC.

Points on this clone: Germline is not matched at one junction end, which may reflect a read error. The rearrangement uses TRBV3-1 (or the pseudogene TRBV3-2) and TRBJ2-5; no definite D call. This CDR3 is built from 11 residues. Germline V gives CDR1 LGHDT, CDR2 YNNKEL (reference sequence). The CDR3, as DNA: TGTGCCAGCAGCCAAGAAGAGAACCAGTACTTC. Protein product: CASSQEENQYF.

For this clone: A much larger clone lies one base from this, so it may be a read error. The gene calls are TRBV6-9 and TRBJ1-5; 7 bases are shared with TRBD1. The CDR3 is 13 residues long. With V trimmed by 6 bases and J by 4 bases, 3 bases remained unmatched. Germline values: CDR1 MNHGY, CDR2 SVAAGI. The CDR3 is CASSRQGNQPQHF. In DNA form, the CDR3 reads TGTGCCAGCAGCAGACAGGGTAATCAGCCCCAGCATTTT.

This chain's CDR3 is CAWSLQGVGIQYF. CDR3 sequence (DNA): TGTGCCTGGAGTCTACAGGGAGTCGGCATTCAGTACTTC. The chain employs TRBV30 and TRBJ2-4, with D possibly matching TRBD1 (6 bases). CDR1 and CDR2 from the germline V gene are GTSNPN and SVGIG (reference sequence). The CDR3 has 13 amino acids. V lost 2 bases and J lost 9, with 14 bases in between.

This clone has a single count. The CDR3 DNA is TGTGCCAGTACCCCGACAGATAGCAATCAGCCCCAGCATTTT. Translating it yields CASTPTDSNQPQHF. The chain carries TRBV19 and TRBJ1-5; TRBD1 is a possible D gene (5 bases). The V gene's germline CDR1 is LNHDA and CDR2 SQIVND (reference sequence). This CDR3 has 14 residues. V lost 7 bases and J 0 bases, leaving 10 bases between the germline ends.

The chain joins TRBV9 to TRBJ1-2, with D hard to call. The CDR3 extends over 14 amino acids. Germline CDR1 reads SGDLS; CDR2 reads YYNGEE. V was shortened by 2 bases and J by 1 base, with 9 bases between the two germline ends. This chain's CDR3 is CASSVQEVNYGYTF. CDR3 bases: TGTGCCAGCAGCGTCCAGGAGGTTAACTATGGCTACACCTTC.

The chain couples TRBV19 to TRBJ2-1, with TRBD2 matching 10 bases. Per germline, CDR1 LNHDA and CDR2 SQIVND (reference sequence). V lost 1 base, J lost 4 bases, and 4 bases stayed unmatched. The CDR3 sequence is 16 residues long. In nucleotides, the CDR3 is TGTGCCAGTAGTATAGGGGGACTAGCGCTTTACAATGAGCAGTTCTTC. Translation gives CASSIGGLALYNEQFF.

The chain has TRBV9 and TRBJ2-7; TRBD1 matches 7 bases. Germline V gene sequence: CDR1 SGDLS, CDR2 YYNGEE. The V gene end was trimmed by 1 base and the J gene end by 3 bases; junction bases not matched to a gene: 7. This CDR3 region has 15 residues. In nucleotides, the CDR3 is TGTGCCAGCAGCGTATCACAGGGGCTTAGCTACGAGCAGTACTTC. Its translation: CASSVSQGLSYEQYF. Full variable domain (outside the CDR3, taken from reference TRBV9 and TRBJ2-7): DSGVTQTPKHLITATGQRVTLRCSPRSGDLSVYWYQQSLDQGLQFLIQYYNGEERAKGNILERFSAQQFPDLHSELNLSSLELGDSALYFCASSVSQGLSYEQYFGPGTRLTVT.

The chain is built from TRBV28 and TRBJ1-2, with 7 nucleotides matching TRBD1. Germline V CDR1 and CDR2: MDHEN, SYDVKM. This CDR3 comprises 16 residues. Trimming cost V 7 bases and J 3 bases; bases outside gene matches: 14. CDR3 loop: CASTYPSNRGHYGYTF. For the CDR3, the DNA is TGTGCCAGCACATATCCTTCGAACAGGGGACACTATGGCTACACCTTC.

The rearrangement joins TRBV6-5 to TRBJ1-1, with D possibly being TRBD1 (5 bases). The CDR3 is made up of 15 amino acids. The germline CDR1 and CDR2 sequences are MNHEY and SVGAGI. V was pared by 6 bases and J by 1 base, with 15 bases between. The CDR3 bases are TGTGCCAGCAGCCGCAGCGGGGCCCCGAACACTGAAGCTTTCTTT. Amino acid sequence: CASSRSGAPNTEAFF.

The V gene is TRBV14, the J gene TRBJ1-1, with 11 bases matching TRBD1. The V gene end was trimmed by 1 base and the J gene end by 7 bases; junction bases not matched to a gene: 2. This CDR3 is built from 14 residues. Looked up from germline, CDR1 is SGHDN and CDR2 is FVKESK. The CDR3 DNA reads as TGTGCCAGCAGCCAAGGGACAGGGGGCTATGAAGCTTTCTTT. Residues: CASSQGTGGYEAFF.

The rearrangement links TRBV7-8 to TRBJ1-4, with D tentatively TRBD1 (5 bases). The germline V and J ends were trimmed by 5 bases and 7 bases, with 11 bases remaining between them. Germline V gives CDR1 SGHVS, CDR2 FQNEAQ. CDR3 length: 13 amino acids. CDR3 sequence reads: CASSPWRGEKLFF. For the CDR3, the DNA is TGTGCCAGCAGCCCCTGGAGGGGTGAAAAACTGTTTTTT.

The chain is built from TRBV28 and TRBJ2-7; tentatively, D is TRBD1 (5 bases). Germline CDR1 and CDR2: MDHEN and SYDVKM. The CDR3 consists of 14 residues. The CDR3 region has the DNA TGTGGCATTGGGGCTGCCGGCTACGGTTACGAGCAGTACTTC. Its protein is CGIGAAGYGYEQYF. Full variable domain (missing parts from reference TRBV28 and TRBJ2-7): DVKVTQSSRYLVKRTGEKVFLECVQDMDHENMFWYRQDPGLGLRLIYFSYDVKMKEKGDIPEGYSVSREKKERFSLILESASTNQTSMYLCGIGAAGYGYEQYFGPGTRLTVT.